The TCR beta chain described here comes from a study of CD8 T cells in Susac syndrome. The CD8+ and CD4+ T cells were isolated magnetically using a negative isolation approach, whereas the TEMRA cells were enriched by FACS. Reverse transcription of about 0.5 to 1 ug RNA used random hexamers. MiXCR, run by TCRdb on the immunoSEQ multiplex PCR reads, gives a single entry per CDR3 protein. This table has some 200,000 distinct CDR3 sequences, roughly 96% appearing once. The CDR3 loop spans 13 amino acids. Trimming removed 0 bases at V and 8 bases at J, with 13 bases between. The germline V gene has CDR1 DFQATT and CDR2 SNEGSKA (reference sequence).

The chain is built from TRBV20-1 and TRBJ1-2, with D perhaps TRBD1 (6 bases). This TCR was sampled from a human donor with multiple sclerosis. The source material was CD4+ T cells from PBMCs. CDR3 sequence (DNA): TGCAGTGCTAGAGATAACAGGGTGGAGGGCTACACCTTC. Its protein is CSARDNRVEGYTF.